The entry below describes one T cell receptor beta chain. These data are taken from a study of blood T cell repertoires in COVID-19. Study details: Donors in the United States, Italy and Spain gave samples during acute or convalescent COVID-19.

Per the study methods: By means of reference gene primer amplification, nucleated cell counts were estimated. Produced via immunoSEQ multiplex PCR; TCRdb's table is partial and in-frame only. The V and J calls and clone size come from that table; D and trimming were worked out from the DNA. The sample has about 670,000 clones, about nine tenths seen once. Sequenced: peripheral blood. This sequence was found in a woman younger than 35 with acute or convalescent COVID-19.

CDR3 residues: CATSEAGVNSPLHF. Here the CDR3 DNA reads TGTGCCACCAGTGAGGCAGGGGTGAATTCACCCCTCCACTTT. This sequence joins TRBV24-1 and TRBJ1-6; D is possibly TRBD1 (6 bases). V lost 4 bases and J 7 bases, leaving 10 bases between the germline ends. Looked up from germline, CDR1 is KGHDR and CDR2 is SFDVKD. The CDR3 has 14 residues.